The sequence of this TCR beta chain was determined in a study of CD8 T cells in Susac syndrome. Random-hexamer reverse transcription was applied to about 0.45 to 1 ug RNA. TCR beta CDR3 was amplified by immunoSEQ multiplex PCR. This amplification extended across 54 Vbeta and 13 Jbeta segments. Via MiXCR, TCRdb re-called the immunoSEQ multiplex PCR reads, giving one row per CDR3 protein. The table records about 290,000 distinct CDR3 sequences, roughly 85% of them present only once. J was trimmed by 5 bases and V by 5 bases; bases with no gene match: 11. CDR1 and CDR2 (germline): MDHEN, SYDVKM. CDR3 length: 16 residues. Sequencing targeted TCR beta in blood CD8+ and CD4+ T cells. Negative isolation was used for CD8+ and CD4+ T cells and FACS enrichment for TEMRA cells.

The source is a human donor with multiple sclerosis. J is TRBJ1-5 and V is TRBV28, with 8 bases aligning to TRBD1. The sample taken for sequencing was CD8+ T cells from PBMCs. The CDR3 DNA sequence: TGTGCCAGCAGTGTAAAACCGGGACAGGTTTATCAGCCCCAGCATTTT. This sequence encodes CASSVKPGQVYQPQHF.